Listed here are 29 T cell receptor beta chains from one sample, sequenced in a study of blood T cell repertoires in COVID-19. The protocol was immunoSEQ multiplex PCR, while the TCRdb copy is restricted to in-frame clones and leaves out a portion. The repertoire includes some 120,000 clones, approximately 85% of them detected once, and roughly a sixth sits in the top ten. Sequencing was carried out using peripheral blood. These receptors were collected from a man aged 25-45 years with COVID-19, enrolled during active disease.

The CDR3 bases are TGTGCCAGCAGCTTAGATGGTAGCGAGGCGGATACGCAGTATTTT. Translation gives CASSLDGSEADTQYF. The chain recombines TRBV11-3 with TRBJ2-3; tentatively, D is TRBD2 (5 bases). The CDR3 consists of 15 residues. With 0 bases removed from V and 6 bases from J, the gap between germline ends came to 13 bases. Germline V CDR1 and CDR2: SGHNT, YENEEA.

V and J are TRBV28 and TRBJ1-5; 9 bases align to TRBD1. The ends lost 3 bases at V and 7 bases at J; junction bases unmatched: 7. This CDR3 contains 15 residues. Germline V gene data show CDR1 as MDHEN and CDR2 as SYDVKM. CDR3 sequence: CASSFTGGGGQPQHF. DNA for the CDR3: TGTGCCAGCAGTTTCACAGGGGGCGGGGGGCAGCCCCAGCATTTT.

This chain connects TRBV7-2 to TRBJ1-1; TRBD1 matches at 7 bases. Germline V lookup: CDR1 SGHTA, CDR2 FQGNSA. The CDR3 is made up of 15 amino acids. J was trimmed by 1 base and V by 5 bases; bases with no gene match: 7. CDR3: CASSPRQGKNTEAFF. The CDR3 DNA is TGTGCCAGCAGCCCCCGACAGGGAAAGAACACTGAAGCTTTCTTT.

CDR3 coding DNA: TGTGCCAGCAGGCCTACAGGGAATTCCTACAATGAGCAGTTCTTC. This encodes CASRPTGNSYNEQFF. The chain recombines TRBV7-3 with TRBJ2-1; D may be TRBD1 (6 bases). V was trimmed by 6 bases and J by 1 base, leaving 13 bases between them. From germline, CDR1 is SGHTA and CDR2 FQGTGA. This CDR3 spans 15 amino acids.

J is TRBJ1-2 and V is TRBV28; 8 nucleotides match TRBD1. Looked up from germline, CDR1 is MDHEN and CDR2 is SYDVKM. Trimming cost V 5 bases and J 5 bases; bases outside gene matches: 10. This CDR3 has 15 residues. The CDR3 loop reads CASSIGTGGVYGYTF. For the CDR3, the DNA is TGTGCCAGCAGTATCGGCACAGGGGGGGTGTATGGCTACACCTTC.

The rearrangement links TRBV28 to TRBJ1-4, with a weak D call TRBD1 (5 bases). The CDR3 is 14 residues long. The ends were cut back, 5 bases at V and 4 bases at J, with 11 bases in the middle. CDR1 and CDR2 (germline): MDHEN, SYDVKM. Here the CDR3 reads CASSLTAINEKLFF. The CDR3 DNA follows: TGTGCCAGCAGTCTGACAGCGATTAATGAAAAACTGTTTTTT. The full variable domain, completed using reference TRBV28 and TRBJ1-4, is DVKVTQSSRYLVKRTGEKVFLECVQDMDHENMFWYRQDPGLGLRLIYFSYDVKMKEKGDIPEGYSVSREKKERFSLILESASTNQTSMYLCASSLTAINEKLFFGSGTQLSVL.

V and J are TRBV6-1 and TRBJ2-7; no definite D call. The V end lost 3 bases, the J end lost 4 bases, and 10 bases lay between the germline ends. CDR1 MNHNS and CDR2 SASEGT come from the germline V gene. The CDR3 is made up of 13 amino acids. In nucleotides, the CDR3 is TGTGCCAGCAGTGATGCACTGTTTTACGAGCAGTACTTC. Translation gives CASSDALFYEQYF.

This clone has only one observation. This CDR3 is also generated by other DNA sequences in the sample. This sequence joins TRBV28 and TRBJ1-6, with 10 bases fitting TRBD1. Unmatched junction bases numbered 3, after V lost 3 bases and J lost 7 bases. The CDR3 runs 15 residues. The germline gives CDR1 MDHEN, CDR2 SYDVKM. CDR3 sequence: CASSLGDRGNSPLHF. CDR3 bases: TGTGCCAGCAGTTTGGGGGACAGGGGCAATTCACCCCTCCACTTT.

The rearrangement uses TRBV6-5 and TRBJ1-2; 9 nucleotides align to TRBD1. The CDR3 is 16 amino acids. Germline CDR1 is MNHEY and CDR2 is SVGAGI. The ends lost 2 bases at V and 2 bases at J; junction bases unmatched: 6. This chain's CDR3 is CASSYHQGTGNYGYTF. CDR3 nucleotide sequence: TGTGCCAGCAGTTACCACCAGGGGACAGGGAACTATGGCTACACCTTC.

The gene calls are TRBV5-1 and TRBJ2-2, with TRBD2 matching over 8 bases. The CDR3 consists of 16 residues. Germline V gives CDR1 SGHRS, CDR2 YFSETQ. Losses at the gene ends were 4 bases for V and 2 bases for J; bases not matched to a gene: 7. The CDR3 nucleotides are TGCGCCAGCAGCACTGAGCGGGGGATCAACACCGGGGAGCTGTTTTTT. This encodes CASSTERGINTGELFF.

The J gene is TRBJ2-1, the V gene TRBV11-2, with 15 bases fitting TRBD2. The ends lost 5 bases at V and 4 bases at J; junction bases unmatched: 9. This CDR3 is built from 18 residues. Germline V lookup: CDR1 SGHAT, CDR2 FQNNGV. CDR3 in amino acids: CASSLGLAGGPGYNEQFF. The DNA for the CDR3 is TGTGCCAGCAGCCTAGGACTAGCGGGGGGGCCAGGGTACAATGAGCAGTTCTTC.

The V and J genes are TRBV4-1 and TRBJ1-6; D is unresolved. Germline V gene lookup returns CDR1 MGHRA and CDR2 YSYEKL. The CDR3 is 16 amino acids. Trimming took off 8 bases at V and 0 bases at J, with 14 bases between the two ends. CDR3: CASRIEASSYNSPLHF. In nucleotides, the CDR3 is TGCGCCAGCCGCATTGAAGCTAGCTCCTATAATTCACCCCTCCACTTT.

The rearrangement links TRBV30 to TRBJ1-1; 7 positions match TRBD1. CDR3 length equals 13 residues. V gave up 4 bases and J gave up 3 bases; unmatched junction bases: 5. Per the germline V gene, CDR1 is GTSNPN and CDR2 is SVGIG (reference sequence). The CDR3 region is CAWKTGPYTEAFF. The DNA for the CDR3 is TGTGCCTGGAAGACAGGGCCCTACACTGAAGCTTTCTTT.

The chain links TRBV28 to TRBJ1-1, with D tentatively TRBD1 (6 bases). CDR3 size: 15 residues. V shed 6 bases and J shed 3 bases, with 17 bases lying between them. CDR1 MDHEN and CDR2 SYDVKM come from the germline V gene. CDR3 DNA: TGTGCCAGCAGCAGGAGACAGGTGCCCCACACTGAAGCTTTCTTT. Translating gives CASSRRQVPHTEAFF.

The chain employs TRBV30 and TRBJ1-5; D is perhaps TRBD1 (6 bases). The germline V gene has CDR1 GTSNPN and CDR2 SVGIG (reference sequence). V lost 1 base to trimming and J lost 0 bases, with 13 bases between them. The CDR3 runs to 16 residues. The CDR3 region is CAWSGGQSHSNQPQHF. The CDR3 region has the DNA TGTGCCTGGAGTGGAGGACAGAGTCATAGCAATCAGCCCCAGCATTTT. The variable domain in full, completed from reference TRBV30 and TRBJ1-5, reads SQTIHQWPATLVQPVGSPLSLECTVEGTSNPNLYWYRQAAGRGLQLLFYSVGIGQISSEVPQNLSASRPQDRQFILSSKKLLLSDSGFYLCAWSGGQSHSNQPQHFGDGTRLSIL.

CDR3 DNA sequence: TGTGCCAGCAGCTCCACCGGGTCTCCTCGGTACGAGCAGTACTTC. This encodes CASSSTGSPRYEQYF. The chain uses TRBV7-9 and TRBJ2-7; unclear D gene. V was pared by 4 bases and J by 4 bases, with 17 bases between. Germline CDR1 reads SEHNR; CDR2 reads FQNEAQ (reference sequence). The CDR3 contains 15 residues.

The V and J genes are TRBV20-1 and TRBJ2-7, with 11 bases lining up with TRBD2. CDR3 length: 14 amino acids. V gave up 3 bases and J gave up 2 bases; unmatched junction bases: 3. The germline V gene has CDR1 DFQATT and CDR2 SNEGSKA (reference sequence). CDR3 amino acids: CSASLAGGTYEQYF. In DNA form, the CDR3 reads TGCAGTGCTAGTCTAGCGGGGGGAACCTACGAGCAGTACTTC.

This clone appeared once. The chain combines TRBV7-8 with TRBJ2-3; the match to TRBD2 covers 9 bases. V was clipped by 1 base and J by 5 bases; unmatched bases: 4. Per germline, CDR1 SGHVS and CDR2 FQNEAQ. This CDR3 contains 15 residues. The CDR3 DNA reads TGTGCCAGCAGCTTAGGCGGGGGGGCGGGAGATACGCAGTATTTT. Translating gives CASSLGGGAGDTQYF.

This rearrangement joins TRBV5-1 to TRBJ2-7, with 7 positions matching TRBD2. The V gene end was trimmed by 0 bases and the J gene end by 0 bases; junction bases not matched to a gene: 3. CDR3 length equals 15 residues. CDR1 is SGHRS, CDR2 YFSETQ, per germline. CDR3: CASSLASGLSYEQYF. CDR3 in DNA: TGCGCCAGCAGCTTGGCTAGCGGCCTCTCCTACGAGCAGTACTTC.

The chain has TRBV2 and TRBJ1-2; 8 bases match TRBD1. The germline CDR1 and CDR2 sequences are SNHLY and FYNNEI. The CDR3 extends over 12 amino acids. V was clipped by 8 bases and J by 7 bases; unmatched bases: 6. The CDR3 DNA reads as TGTGCCAGCGGCAGGGGGCAGGGTGGCTACACCTTC. It encodes CASGRGQGGYTF.

This rearrangement joins TRBV27 to TRBJ2-7; D remains unclear. Trimming took off 7 bases at V and 0 bases at J, with 10 bases between the two ends. The germline V gene encodes CDR1 MNHEY and CDR2 SMNVEV (reference sequence). This CDR3 has 13 residues. CDR3 in amino acids: CASKRASSYEQYF. In DNA form, the CDR3 reads TGTGCCAGCAAGAGAGCGAGCTCCTACGAGCAGTACTTC.

The chain recombines TRBV7-9 with TRBJ2-5; 9 bases fit TRBD2. Germline loops: CDR1 SEHNR, CDR2 FQNEAQ (reference sequence). This CDR3 spans 14 amino acids. V was clipped by 4 bases and J by 14 bases; unmatched bases: 14. This CDR3 reads CASSSAQSGGPVYF. CDR3 nucleotides: TGTGCCAGCAGCTCAGCCCAAAGCGGGGGGCCCGTCTACTTC.

The rearrangement links TRBV28 to TRBJ2-1, with 8 bases lining up with TRBD1. V trimming: 11 bases; J trimming: 0 bases; junction bases outside the gene matches: 6. In germline, CDR1 is MDHEN, CDR2 SYDVKM. The CDR3 is made up of 14 amino acids. CDR3 in amino acids: CAGPTGGSYNEQFF. CDR3 nucleotides: TGTGCCGGACCTACAGGGGGCTCCTACAATGAGCAGTTCTTC. Using reference TRBV28 and TRBJ2-1 for the parts outside the CDR3, the full variable domain is DVKVTQSSRYLVKRTGEKVFLECVQDMDHENMFWYRQDPGLGLRLIYFSYDVKMKEKGDIPEGYSVSREKKERFSLILESASTNQTSMYLCAGPTGGSYNEQFFGPGTRLTVL.

This chain joins TRBV7-3 and TRBJ1-1, with 7 positions matching TRBD1. Looked up from germline, CDR1 is SGHTA and CDR2 is FQGTGA. Trimming at V came to 5 bases and at J to 4 bases, leaving 4 bases not matched to a gene. The CDR3 covers 13 residues. For the CDR3, the DNA is TGTGCCAGCAGCCGACAGGGTCTCACTGAAGCTTTCTTT. It yields the protein CASSRQGLTEAFF.

V is TRBV5-4 and J is TRBJ2-3, with 8 bases lining up with TRBD2. There are 14 residues in the CDR3. J gave up 5 bases and V 2 bases, and 4 bases lay outside the gene matches. The germline V gene has CDR1 SGHNT and CDR2 YYREEE (reference sequence). The CDR3 here is CASSFGSGEDTQYF. CDR3 coding DNA: TGTGCCAGCAGCTTCGGTAGCGGGGAAGATACGCAGTATTTT.

The chain employs TRBV6-5 and TRBJ1-1, with D perhaps matching TRBD1 (6 bases). The CDR3 covers 14 residues. Germline loops: CDR1 MNHEY, CDR2 SVGAGI. Trimming took off 5 bases at V and 4 bases at J, with 14 bases between the two ends. As DNA, the CDR3 is TGTGCCAGCAGTACTCCCGGGACATTCACTGAAGCTTTCTTT. It translates to CASSTPGTFTEAFF.

The CDR3 spells CASSLEERGGTDTQYF. CDR3 DNA: TGTGCCAGCAGCTTGGAGGAGCGGGGGGGCACAGATACGCAGTATTTT. V gene TRBV7-2 combines with J gene TRBJ2-3, with TRBD2 identical over 9 bases. Germline V CDR1 and CDR2: SGHTA, FQGNSA. The junction had 5 bases not matched to a gene; V was cut back by 3 bases and J by 1 base. This CDR3 comprises 16 residues.

The V and J genes are TRBV3-1 (or the pseudogene TRBV3-2) and TRBJ2-1; 10 bases agree with TRBD2. The ends lost 0 bases at V and 7 bases at J; junction bases unmatched: 6. The CDR3 spans 16 residues. Looked up from germline, CDR1 is LGHDT and CDR2 is YNNKEL (reference sequence). For the CDR3, the DNA is TGTGCCAGCAGCCAAGATTGGGCTAGCGGGGGTAATGAGCAGTTCTTC. Amino acid sequence: CASSQDWASGGNEQFF.

CDR3 in amino acids: CASSVEETENSPLHF. DNA for the CDR3: TGTGCCAGCAGCGTAGAAGAGACGGAGAATTCACCCCTCCACTTT. The rearrangement links TRBV9 to TRBJ1-6; no reliable D call. Germline CDR1 is SGDLS and CDR2 is YYNGEE. Trimming left V 0 bases short and J 7 bases short, with 11 bases between. CDR3 length equals 15 residues.